The 28 T cell receptor beta chains reported below all come from one sample, sequenced in a study of Ad26.COV2.S vaccination and SARS-CoV-2 variants. Treatment here: about 20 received Ad26.COV2.S at low or high dose, single or two shots; roughly five received placebo; per-sample allocation not given. Sampling was performed 63 days after the first vaccine or placebo injection. Sequencing was performed with immunoSEQ multiplex PCR; in TCRdb, only in-frame clones are kept and a portion is missing. The sample shows 200,000 to 250,000 clones, approximately 88% of them seen only once. The material sequenced was peripheral blood, taken in a trial of Ad26.COV2.S vaccine versus placebo. The receptors were sampled from a person between 18 and 59 years old who received the Ad26.COV2.S COVID-19 vaccine or a placebo.

The chain couples TRBV4-3 to TRBJ2-1; D possibly corresponds to TRBD2 (6 bases). The CDR3 contains 15 residues. V was pared by 1 base and J by 14 bases, with 21 bases between. CDR1 is LGHNA, CDR2 YSLEER, per germline. This CDR3 is CASSQVAGNGEKEFF. In DNA form, the CDR3 reads TGCGCCAGCAGCCAAGTGGCGGGAAATGGCGAGAAGGAGTTCTTC.

The rearrangement uses TRBV7-3 and TRBJ2-7; D may correspond to TRBD1 or TRBD2 (5 bases each). The CDR3 spans 14 residues. The V end was cut by 5 bases, the J end by 6 bases, with 17 bases between. Per germline, CDR1 SGHTA and CDR2 FQGTGA. The CDR3 DNA is TGTGCCAGCAGCCCGGGGCCCTCCCGGGGCGAGCAGTACTTC. Translation gives CASSPGPSRGEQYF. The full variable domain, rest sourced from reference TRBV7-3 and TRBJ2-7, is GAGVSQTPSNKVTEKGKYVELRCDPISGHTALYWYRQSLGQGPEFLIYFQGTGAADDSGLPNDRFFAVRPEGSVSTLKIQRTERGDSAVYLCASSPGPSRGEQYFGPGTRLTVT.

Notes on this clone: In the same sample, other DNA sequences code for this CDR3. The rearrangement uses TRBV10-3 and TRBJ1-1; D might be TRBD1 (6 bases). Germline V gene data show CDR1 as ENHRY and CDR2 as SYGVKD. The V end was cut by 4 bases, the J end by 4 bases, with 13 bases between. The CDR3 is made up of 14 amino acids. CDR3 in DNA: TGTGCCATCAGTGTGGCAGGGGCAGGCACTGAAGCTTTCTTT. Its protein is CAISVAGAGTEAFF.

The rearrangement links TRBV6-5 to TRBJ1-1; the D gene is possibly TRBD1 (5 bases). The CDR3 consists of 14 residues. V was cut by 7 bases and J by 1 base, with 13 bases left in between. Germline V gene lookup returns CDR1 MNHEY and CDR2 SVGAGI. This CDR3 reads CASTHQGANTEAFF. In DNA, the CDR3 is TGTGCCAGCACCCATCAGGGAGCGAACACTGAAGCTTTCTTT.

This clone was counted a few times. This sequence joins TRBV24-1 and TRBJ2-5; 10 nucleotides align to TRBD1. This CDR3 region has 16 residues. In germline, CDR1 is KGHDR, CDR2 SFDVKD. Trimming at V came to 3 bases and at J to 4 bases, leaving 7 bases not matched to a gene. CDR3 loop: CATSDARQGAGETQYF. CDR3 DNA: TGTGCCACCAGTGATGCAAGACAGGGGGCTGGAGAGACCCAGTACTTC.

The chain recombines TRBV9 with TRBJ2-5; D not certain. Trimming took 0 bases from V and 3 from J, leaving 3 bases between them. The CDR3 runs to 12 residues. CDR1 and CDR2 from the germline V gene are SGDLS and YYNGEE. The CDR3, as DNA: TGTGCCAGCAGCGTAGGGGAAGAGACCCAGTACTTC. The encoded protein is CASSVGEETQYF. Combining the CDR3 with reference TRBV9 and TRBJ2-5 gives the whole variable domain DSGVTQTPKHLITATGQRVTLRCSPRSGDLSVYWYQQSLDQGLQFLIQYYNGEERAKGNILERFSAQQFPDLHSELNLSSLELGDSALYFCASSVGEETQYFGPGTRLLVL.

The chain has TRBV4-3 and TRBJ1-2, with TRBD1 matching over 11 bases. Germline CDR1 is LGHNA and CDR2 is YSLEER. This CDR3 is 18 amino acids long. The junction had 13 bases not matched to a gene; V was cut back by 0 bases and J by 7 bases. This chain's CDR3 is CASSQDRIGTGGRSGYTF. The CDR3 DNA sequence: TGCGCCAGCAGCCAAGATCGAATAGGGACAGGGGGTAGATCTGGCTACACCTTC.

The chain joins TRBV30 to TRBJ1-1; D remains unclear. Germline values: CDR1 GTSNPN, CDR2 SVGIG (reference sequence). The CDR3 consists of 11 residues. The V gene lost 4 bases and the J gene lost 3 bases, with 6 bases spanning the gap. This CDR3 is CAWNEDTEAFF. Written as DNA, the CDR3 is TGTGCCTGGAACGAAGACACTGAAGCTTTCTTT.

This chain links TRBV19 with TRBJ1-3; no reliable D call. Germline lookup yields CDR1 LNHDA and CDR2 SQIVND (reference sequence). This CDR3 comprises 13 residues. V lost 3 bases to trimming and J lost 4 bases, with 7 bases between them. The CDR3 reads CASSISDGNTIYF. The DNA for the CDR3 is TGTGCCAGTAGTATCTCAGACGGAAACACCATATATTTT.

The chain joins TRBV19 to TRBJ2-5; maybe TRBD1 (6 bases). CDR3 size: 16 residues. CDR1 LNHDA and CDR2 SQIVND come from the germline V gene (reference sequence). Trimming took off 4 bases at V and 4 bases at J, with 19 bases between the two ends. The CDR3 protein is CASSKGQGGSGETQYF. The CDR3 DNA reads as TGTGCCAGTAGTAAGGGACAAGGGGGAAGCGGAGAGACCCAGTACTTC.

This chain connects TRBV7-9 to TRBJ2-7, with D perhaps TRBD2 (6 bases). Germline values: CDR1 SEHNR, CDR2 FQNEAQ (reference sequence). The V gene lost 8 bases and the J gene lost 1 base, with 18 bases spanning the gap. CDR3 length: 15 amino acids. CDR3 sequence reads: CASHPVGGTSYEQYF. The DNA of the CDR3 is TGTGCCAGCCATCCGGTTGGGGGGACGTCCTACGAGCAGTACTTC.

The chain links TRBV2 to TRBJ2-1; 7 bases line up with TRBD2. Germline V lookup: CDR1 SNHLY, CDR2 FYNNEI. The CDR3 contains 14 residues. The ends lost 8 bases at V and 1 base at J; junction bases unmatched: 5. The CDR3 region has the DNA TGTGCCAGCTATCCTAGCGGATCCTACAATGAGCAGTTCTTC. It is translated as CASYPSGSYNEQFF.

V and J are TRBV2 and TRBJ1-5; D ambiguous. The V end lost 4 bases, the J end lost 4 bases, and 14 bases lay between the germline ends. CDR1 and CDR2 (germline): SNHLY, FYNNEI. The CDR3 consists of 15 residues. CDR3 nucleotide sequence: TGTGCCAGCAGTGGGTCACTTACCTCTAATCAGCCCCAGCATTTT. Encoded protein: CASSGSLTSNQPQHF. The full variable domain, rest sourced from reference TRBV2 and TRBJ1-5, is EPEVTQTPSHQVTQMGQEVILRCVPISNHLYFYWYRQILGQKVEFLVSFYNNEISEKSEIFDDQFSVERPDGSNFTLKIRSTKLEDSAMYFCASSGSLTSNQPQHFGDGTRLSIL.

The V gene is TRBV6-1, the J gene TRBJ2-5; D remains ambiguous. Germline values: CDR1 MNHNS, CDR2 SASEGT. Deletions cut 2 bases from V and 5 bases from J, with 12 bases between. CDR3 length: 14 amino acids. The CDR3 DNA reads as TGTGCCAGCAGTGAACTTATATTGCGGGAGACCCAGTACTTC. It yields the protein CASSELILRETQYF.

The chain recombines TRBV19 with TRBJ2-1, with 8 bases that match TRBD1. V was pared by 4 bases and J by 7 bases, with 9 bases of the junction left unmatched. The CDR3 consists of 15 residues. The V gene's germline CDR1 is LNHDA and CDR2 SQIVND (reference sequence). The CDR3: CASSRRQGARNEQFF. CDR3 coding DNA: TGTGCCAGTAGTAGGAGGCAGGGGGCGCGGAATGAGCAGTTCTTC.

This chain connects TRBV6-6 to TRBJ1-5, with D uncertain. Germline V gene lookup returns CDR1 MNHNY and CDR2 SVGAGI (reference sequence). Trimming removed 2 bases from V and 5 bases from J, with 10 bases in between. The length of the CDR3 is 14 residues. This CDR3 is CASSYADTYQPQHF. The CDR3 DNA sequence: TGTGCCAGCAGTTACGCAGACACCTATCAGCCCCAGCATTTT.

The chain recombines TRBV28 with TRBJ2-1, with D perhaps given as TRBD1 or TRBD2 (5 bases each). The germline V and J ends were trimmed by 6 bases and 2 bases, with 11 bases remaining between them. In germline, CDR1 is MDHEN, CDR2 SYDVKM. The CDR3 has 14 residues. CDR3: CASSRDGTYNEQFF. CDR3 bases: TGTGCCAGCAGCCGGGACGGAACCTACAATGAGCAGTTCTTC.

The chain recombines TRBV11-2 with TRBJ1-2; possible D gene TRBD1, 6 bases. CDR1 is SGHAT, CDR2 FQNNGV, per germline. This CDR3 comprises 14 residues. V was cut by 5 bases and J by 0 bases, with 10 bases left in between. This chain's CDR3 is CASSQGPTNYGYTF. Written as DNA, the CDR3 is TGTGCCAGCAGCCAGGGGCCGACTAACTATGGCTACACCTTC. The full variable domain, rest sourced from reference TRBV11-2 and TRBJ1-2, is EAGVAQSPRYKIIEKRQSVAFWCNPISGHATLYWYQQILGQGPKLLIQFQNNGVVDDSQLPKDRFSAERLKGVDSTLKIQPAKLEDSAVYLCASSQGPTNYGYTFGSGTRLTVV.

This clone was detected only once. This chain joins TRBV3-1 (or the pseudogene TRBV3-2) and TRBJ1-6; D is perhaps TRBD1 (5 bases). The germline V gene has CDR1 LGHDT and CDR2 YNNKEL (reference sequence). CDR3 length equals 15 residues. Trimming removed 4 bases at V and 3 bases at J, with 10 bases between. The CDR3 DNA sequence: TGTGCCAGCAGCCCCAGGGCGGGCTATAATTCACCCCTCCACTTT. Translated, it gives CASSPRAGYNSPLHF.

J is TRBJ2-2 and V is TRBV4-1; TRBD1 matches at 7 bases. The length of the CDR3 is 15 residues. V lost 2 bases to trimming and J lost 6 bases; unmatched junction nucleotides: 6. Per the germline V gene, CDR1 is MGHRA and CDR2 is YSYEKL. The CDR3 nucleotides read TGCGCCAGCAGCCAACCCCAGGGGACAGCCGGGGAGCTGTTTTTT. It translates to CASSQPQGTAGELFF.

This clone has just one count. The rearrangement uses TRBV9 and TRBJ1-1, with TRBD1 identical over 7 bases. The germline V gene has CDR1 SGDLS and CDR2 YYNGEE. J lost 6 bases, V lost 3 bases, and 5 bases had no gene match. The CDR3 loop spans 13 amino acids. The CDR3 loop is CASSAYTGAEAFF. As DNA, the CDR3 is TGTGCCAGCAGCGCCTACACAGGGGCTGAAGCTTTCTTT. The variable domain in full, with the rest retrieved from reference TRBV9 and TRBJ1-1, is DSGVTQTPKHLITATGQRVTLRCSPRSGDLSVYWYQQSLDQGLQFLIQYYNGEERAKGNILERFSAQQFPDLHSELNLSSLELGDSALYFCASSAYTGAEAFFGQGTRLTVV.

The sample holds one count of this clone. The chain combines TRBV27 with TRBJ2-3; 14 bases align to TRBD2. Looked up from germline, CDR1 is MNHEY and CDR2 is SMNVEV (reference sequence). V dropped 5 bases and J dropped 5; count of bases not matched to a gene: 3. The CDR3 is made up of 15 amino acids. DNA for the CDR3: TGTGCCAGCAGTCTGGGACTAGCGGGAGTAGATACGCAGTATTTT. Protein: CASSLGLAGVDTQYF.

V and J are TRBV3-1 (or the pseudogene TRBV3-2) and TRBJ1-2; TRBD1 aligns across 7 bases. Germline CDR1 LGHDT, CDR2 YNNKEL (reference sequence). This CDR3 is built from 17 residues. Trimming removed 0 bases from V and 4 bases from J; junction bases left unmatched: 11. CDR3 in amino acids: CASSQDILTGVAYGYTF. As DNA, the CDR3 is TGTGCCAGCAGCCAAGATATTTTAACAGGGGTGGCCTATGGCTACACCTTC.

The chain links TRBV6-1 to TRBJ2-7, with 8 bases fitting TRBD2. CDR1 and CDR2 from the germline V gene are MNHNS and SASEGT. Unmatched junction bases numbered 14, after V lost 0 bases and J lost 7 bases. The CDR3 length is 17 residues. This CDR3 is CASSEALGGLVFGEQYF. CDR3 nucleotides: TGTGCCAGCAGTGAAGCGCTTGGGGGACTAGTCTTCGGTGAGCAGTACTTC.

This clone was found once. The chain joins TRBV7-9 to TRBJ2-5, with D perhaps matching TRBD2 (5 bases). The V gene's germline CDR1 is SEHNR and CDR2 FQNEAQ (reference sequence). The V and J ends lost 1 base and 4 bases respectively, with 7 bases between them. This CDR3 comprises 13 residues. The DNA of the CDR3 is TGTGCCAGCAGCTTAGTAGCGAGAGAGACCCAGTACTTC. As protein: CASSLVARETQYF.

This clone was observed a single time. This chain links TRBV6-5 with TRBJ2-2, with 7 bases fitting TRBD2. CDR1 is MNHEY, CDR2 SVGAGI, per germline. V was clipped by 7 bases and J by 6 bases; unmatched bases: 5. The CDR3 length is 13 residues. This CDR3 is CASKGGVAGELFF. Here the CDR3 DNA reads TGTGCCAGCAAGGGAGGGGTAGCCGGGGAGCTGTTTTTT.

The CDR3 bases are TGTGCCAGCGGACCTAGCGGGGGGCTATCAGATACGCAGTATTTT. It yields the protein CASGPSGGLSDTQYF. This chain links TRBV6-5 with TRBJ2-3, with 11 bases lining up with TRBD2. V lost 8 bases, J lost 4 bases, and 8 bases stayed unmatched. The CDR3 loop spans 15 amino acids. Germline V gene lookup returns CDR1 MNHEY and CDR2 SVGAGI.

The chain joins TRBV2 to TRBJ2-1; 12 bases match TRBD2. Per the germline V gene, CDR1 is SNHLY and CDR2 is FYNNEI. The length of the CDR3 is 15 residues. The J segment lost 8 bases and the V segment lost 6 bases, leaving 8 bases of the junction unmatched. CDR3 in amino acids: CASRETSGSLDEQFF. The CDR3 DNA is TGTGCCAGCAGAGAGACTAGCGGGAGTTTAGATGAGCAGTTCTTC.